Below are 15 T cell receptor beta chains sequenced from a single sample in a study of blood T cell repertoires in COVID-19. Sequencing was performed with immunoSEQ multiplex PCR; in TCRdb, only in-frame clones are kept and a portion is missing. The data show roughly 110,000 clones, more than 70% seen once. What was sequenced was peripheral blood. These receptors all stem from a human donor in a cohort sampled during active COVID-19.

The gene calls are TRBV21-1 and TRBJ2-1; TRBD2 is the table's D call, not checked against the DNA. TRBV21-1 is assigned pseudogene status. This CDR3 contains 12 residues. The CDR3 is CASSSACGEQFF. Written as DNA, the CDR3 is TGTGCCAGCAGCAGTGCATGCGGGGAGCAGTTCTTC.

The chain has TRBV7-2 and TRBJ2-7; perhaps TRBD1 as D (5 bases). The CDR3 extends over 12 amino acids. CDR1 is SGHTA, CDR2 FQGNSA, per germline. V lost 6 bases and J lost 3, with 9 bases in between. The CDR3 bases are TGTGCCAGCAGATCAGACAGCTACGAGCAGTACTTC. As protein: CASRSDSYEQYF. Looking up the rest from reference TRBV7-2 and TRBJ2-7 gives the full variable domain: GAGVSQSPSNKVTEKGKDVELRCDPISGHTALYWYRQSLGQGLEFLIYFQGNSAPDKSGLPSDRFSAERTGGSVSTLTIQRTQQEDSAVYLCASRSDSYEQYFGPGTRLTVT.

V and J are TRBV21-1 and TRBJ2-7; the table gives TRBD1 as D, unverified against the DNA. TRBV21-1 is a documented pseudogene. This CDR3 comprises 14 residues. CDR3 residues: CAVRWDRGPYEQYV. The CDR3 region has the DNA TGTGCCGTTAGGTGGGACAGGGGGCCTTACGAGCAGTACGTC.

This clone was found once. The chain is built from TRBV4-2 and TRBJ1-2; possible D gene TRBD1, 5 bases. V lost 0 bases to trimming and J lost 4 bases, with 12 bases between them. This CDR3 has 15 residues. Germline-derived CDR1 and CDR2 are LGHNA and YNFKEQ. This chain's CDR3 is CASSQDVGAGYGYTF. In DNA form, the CDR3 reads TGTGCCAGCAGCCAAGATGTAGGGGCAGGCTATGGCTACACCTTC.

The gene calls are TRBV27 and TRBJ1-1; 11 bases match TRBD1. The V gene end was trimmed by 1 base and the J gene end by 10 bases; junction bases not matched to a gene: 2. The CDR3 length is 13 residues. In germline, CDR1 is MNHEY, CDR2 SMNVEV (reference sequence). The CDR3 nucleotides read TGTGCCAGCAGTTTATTGGGACAGGGGGTAGCTTTCTTT. Encoded protein: CASSLLGQGVAFF.

This clone was observed a few times. The V gene is TRBV30, the J gene TRBJ1-2, with 9 bases fitting TRBD1. The germline CDR1 and CDR2 sequences are GTSNPN and SVGIG (reference sequence). The CDR3 is 14 residues long. V gave up 4 bases and J gave up 7 bases; unmatched junction bases: 10. CDR3 in DNA: TGTGCCTGGAACAAACAGGGGGCGCGAAGTGGCTACACCTTC. It encodes CAWNKQGARSGYTF.

V usage is TRBV7-9 and J usage is TRBJ2-2, with TRBD2 matching over 11 bases. Germline V gene sequence: CDR1 SEHNR, CDR2 FQNEAQ (reference sequence). J lost 5 bases, V lost 5 bases, and 4 bases had no gene match. The CDR3 consists of 15 residues. CDR3 residues: CASSRGLAETGELFF. The CDR3 region has the DNA TGTGCCAGCAGCCGGGGACTAGCGGAGACCGGGGAGCTGTTTTTT. Based on the CDR3 plus reference TRBV7-9 and TRBJ2-2, the full variable domain is DTGVSQNPRHKITKRGQNVTFRCDPISEHNRLYWYRQTLGQGPEFLTYFQNEAQLEKSRLLSDRFSAERPKGSFSTLEIQRTEQGDSAMYLCASSRGLAETGELFFGEGSRLTVL.

This CDR3 is CASSQELAGGYEQFF. The CDR3 coding sequence is TGCGCCAGCAGCCAGGAACTAGCGGGAGGGTATGAGCAGTTCTTC. The rearrangement uses TRBV4-3 and TRBJ2-1, with TRBD2 identical over 13 bases. The CDR3 extends over 15 amino acids. V shed 3 bases, J shed 8 bases, and the junction held 4 bases outside the gene matches. Germline loops: CDR1 LGHNA, CDR2 YSLEER.

This chain joins TRBV3-1 (or the pseudogene TRBV3-2) and TRBJ2-3, with unresolved D. Per the germline V gene, CDR1 is LGHDT and CDR2 is YNNKEL (reference sequence). Trimming stripped 1 base from V and 2 bases from J, with 4 bases between. The CDR3 contains 13 residues. This chain's CDR3 is CASSQGYTDTQYF. Here the CDR3 DNA reads TGTGCCAGCAGCCAAGGCTACACAGATACGCAGTATTTT.

The gene calls are TRBV3-1 (or the pseudogene TRBV3-2) and TRBJ2-1; the D gene is possibly TRBD2 (6 bases). The length of the CDR3 is 16 residues. Germline V gene sequence: CDR1 LGHDT, CDR2 YNNKEL (reference sequence). V was pared by 1 base and J by 4 bases, with 14 bases between. CDR3 in DNA: TGTGCCAGCAGCCAAGTGGGCGCGGGGACTTACAATGAGCAGTTCTTC. Amino acid sequence: CASSQVGAGTYNEQFF.

This sequence joins TRBV7-2 and TRBJ1-3, with TRBD1 identical over 8 bases. The CDR3 spans 16 residues. Germline V lookup: CDR1 SGHTA, CDR2 FQGNSA. V was pared by 2 bases and J by 3 bases, with 6 bases of the junction left unmatched. In DNA, the CDR3 is TGTGCCAGCAGCTTACTCCAGGGGGCGCTTGGAAACACCATATATTTT. This sequence encodes CASSLLQGALGNTIYF.

The chain combines TRBV11-2 with TRBJ2-3, with 8 bases that match TRBD1. The ends lost 0 bases at V and 4 bases at J; junction bases unmatched: 3. This CDR3 is built from 15 residues. Germline assignment: CDR1 SGHAT and CDR2 FQNNGV. In DNA form, the CDR3 reads TGTGCCAGCAGCTTAGACGGACAGGGCGCAGATACGCAGTATTTT. This gives the protein CASSLDGQGADTQYF. The complete variable domain, with remaining parts taken from reference TRBV11-2 and TRBJ2-3, reads EAGVAQSPRYKIIEKRQSVAFWCNPISGHATLYWYQQILGQGPKLLIQFQNNGVVDDSQLPKDRFSAERLKGVDSTLKIQPAKLEDSAVYLCASSLDGQGADTQYFGPGTRLTVL.

The rearrangement joins TRBV21-1 to TRBJ1-3. TRBV21-1 is flagged as a pseudogene. The CDR3 has 19 amino acids. In DNA, the CDR3 is TGTGCCAGCAGCAATGGATCCCACCGGCGGGGGCGTAAGGGAAACACCATATATTTT. As protein: CASSNGSHRRGRKGNTIYF.

Comments on this clone: One end of the junction fails to match germline, which may point to a read error. The chain employs TRBV2 and TRBJ1-4; D possibly corresponds to TRBD1 (5 bases). The CDR3 extends over 14 amino acids. In germline, CDR1 is SNHLY, CDR2 FYNNEI. CDR3 nucleotide sequence: TGTGCCAGCAGCGAGACAGCAACGAATGAAAAACTGTTTTTT. Protein sequence: CASSETATNEKLFF.

The chain carries TRBV5-4 and TRBJ2-2; tentative D call: TRBD1 (6 bases). This CDR3 region has 14 residues. V lost 0 bases and J lost 7, with 10 bases in between. Per germline, CDR1 SGHNT and CDR2 YYREEE (reference sequence). Here the CDR3 reads CASSLDRVNGELFF. The CDR3 DNA sequence: TGTGCCAGCAGCTTGGACAGGGTTAACGGGGAGCTGTTTTTT.